Listed here are 28 T cell receptor beta chains from one sample, sequenced in a study of type 1 regulatory T cells. These receptors have no known antigen. TCRdb re-called the reads with MiXCR, one entry per CDR3 protein. The sample holds about 24,000 distinct CDR3 sequences, around 70% seen once. The material sequenced was cultured T cells, either the whole culture or a sorted T cell fraction (not recorded which). Subset denoted: Tr1-enriched cell product generated in vitro against host alloantigens. Receptor source: a human donor in good health.

This clonotype came up a few times. The chain joins TRBV12-3 or TRBV12-4 to TRBJ2-1; TRBD1 agrees at 8 bases. With 5 bases clipped from V and 4 bases from J, the junction kept 4 bases outside the gene matches. The CDR3 is 14 residues long. The CDR3 sequence: CASSEDRAYNEQFF. The CDR3 DNA follows: TGTGCCAGCAGTGAGGACAGGGCTTACAATGAGCAGTTCTTC.

The chain combines TRBV5-1 with TRBJ2-5; TRBD2 agrees at 12 bases. Trimming removed 1 base from V and 5 bases from J; junction bases left unmatched: 12. The CDR3 is 18 amino acids. The germline gives CDR1 SGHRS, CDR2 YFSETQ. The CDR3 DNA sequence: TGCGCCAGCAGCTTGAGGACTAGCGGGACTCAATTAGCGGAGACCCAGTACTTC. Protein: CASSLRTSGTQLAETQYF. The variable domain in full, completed from reference TRBV5-1 and TRBJ2-5, reads KAGVTQTPRYLIKTRGQQVTLSCSPISGHRSVSWYQQTPGQGLQFLFEYFSETQRNKGNFPGRFSGRQFSNSRSEMNVSTLELGDSALYLCASSLRTSGTQLAETQYFGPGTRLLVL.

The gene calls are TRBV20-1 and TRBJ1-5; D is ambiguous. V lost 6 bases to trimming and J lost 10 bases, with 16 bases between them. CDR1 DFQATT and CDR2 SNEGSKA come from the germline V gene (reference sequence). The CDR3 extends over 12 amino acids. The CDR3 sequence: CSAPGKGLPQHF. Written as DNA, the CDR3 is TGCAGTGCCCCCGGTAAGGGATTACCCCAGCATTTT.

About this clonotype: A junction boundary mismatches the germline segment, possibly from a read error. The rearrangement uses TRBV5-1 and TRBJ2-5; the D call may be TRBD1 or TRBD2 (5 bases each). Germline V CDR1 and CDR2: SGHRS, YFSETQ. The CDR3 runs to 13 residues. The CDR3 loop is CACRPGAAGTQYF. The CDR3 nucleotides are TGCGCCTGCAGGCCCGGGGCCGCGGGGACCCAGTACTTC.

The chain is built from TRBV3-1 and TRBJ2-3; 12 nucleotides agree with TRBD2. The CDR3 consists of 20 residues. With 4 bases clipped from V and 2 bases from J, the junction kept 16 bases outside the gene matches. CDR1 LGHDT and CDR2 YNNKEL come from the germline V gene (reference sequence). CDR3 region: CASSPYRRLAGGRFTDTQYF. CDR3 DNA: TGTGCCAGCAGCCCCTATCGTCGGCTAGCGGGGGGGCGGTTCACAGATACGCAGTATTTT.

V usage is TRBV12-3 or TRBV12-4 and J usage is TRBJ1-2, with no clear D. The CDR3 runs to 15 residues. V lost 7 bases, J lost 4 bases, and 19 bases lay in between. CDR3 coding DNA: TGTGCCAGCAACGGCCCCCTTAGAAACGGCTATGGCTACACCTTC. Its translation is CASNGPLRNGYGYTF.

The chain employs TRBV7-2 and TRBJ2-7; D may correspond to TRBD1 or TRBD2 (6 bases each). The CDR3 runs to 14 residues. V was clipped by 5 bases and J by 4 bases, with 15 bases between them. The germline V gene encodes CDR1 SGHTA and CDR2 FQGNSA. CDR3 sequence (DNA): TGTGCCAGCAGCGCCCAGACAGGAGGGTACGAGCAGTACTTC. Amino acids: CASSAQTGGYEQYF.

The count of this clonotype is one. The CDR3 nucleotides read TGTGCCAGCAGCTTAGGGGGCGGCTACACCTTC. Translation: CASSLGGGYTF. J is TRBJ1-2 and V is TRBV7-9; perhaps TRBD1 as D (5 bases). In germline, CDR1 is SEHNR, CDR2 FQNEAQ (reference sequence). The CDR3 is made up of 11 amino acids. V gave up 1 base and J gave up 8 bases, with 5 bases separating them.

The chain couples TRBV6-6 to TRBJ1-5; possible D gene TRBD1, 5 bases. CDR1 MNHNY and CDR2 SVGAGI come from the germline V gene (reference sequence). The CDR3 covers 14 residues. Trimming cost V 1 base and J 4 bases, with 8 bases left between them. CDR3 nucleotides: TGTGCCAGCAGTTACTGGGCAGGGAATCAGCCCCAGCATTTT. It yields the protein CASSYWAGNQPQHF.

The rearrangement links TRBV20-1 to TRBJ2-7; TRBD1 is a possible D gene (6 bases). This CDR3 contains 12 residues. Germline V gene lookup returns CDR1 DFQATT and CDR2 SNEGSKA (reference sequence). Trimming removed 6 bases from V and 5 bases from J, with 14 bases in between. CDR3 nucleotides: TGCAGTGCGACGGACAGTCTTGACGAGCAGTACTTC. Its translation is CSATDSLDEQYF.

The chain links TRBV5-1 to TRBJ2-3; 8 nucleotides line up with TRBD2. CDR1 and CDR2 (germline): SGHRS, YFSETQ. V trimming: 4 bases; J trimming: 2 bases; junction bases outside the gene matches: 3. The CDR3 is made up of 14 amino acids. This CDR3 is CASSRGGYTDTQYF. The CDR3 region has the DNA TGCGCCAGCAGCCGCGGGGGGTACACAGATACGCAGTATTTT.

The CDR3 is CASSIKRFWGPGGNIQYF. The CDR3 DNA reads TGTGCCAGTAGTATAAAAAGGTTTTGGGGGCCCGGGGGAAACATTCAGTACTTC. The rearrangement joins TRBV19 to TRBJ2-4, with D perhaps matching TRBD1 or TRBD2 (6 bases each). The length of the CDR3 is 18 residues. CDR1 is LNHDA, CDR2 SQIVND, per germline (reference sequence). Between the trimmed V and J ends, which lost 2 bases and 6 bases, there was a span of 23 bases.

The chain joins TRBV5-1 to TRBJ2-1; TRBD2 aligns across 14 bases. The CDR3 is made up of 18 amino acids. V shed 0 bases, J shed 8 bases, and the junction held 10 bases outside the gene matches. Looked up from germline, CDR1 is SGHRS and CDR2 is YFSETQ. The CDR3 reads CASSLGGTSGGPADEQFF. DNA for the CDR3: TGCGCCAGCAGCTTGGGCGGGACTAGCGGGGGTCCGGCGGATGAGCAGTTCTTC.

This clonotype was picked up a small number of times. This chain connects TRBV7-2 to TRBJ1-1, with 7 bases that match TRBD1. Losses at the gene ends were 5 bases for V and 3 bases for J; bases not matched to a gene: 9. The CDR3 runs 15 residues. Germline-derived CDR1 and CDR2 are SGHTA and FQGNSA. This chain's CDR3 is CASSPRGGRYTEAFF. For the CDR3, the DNA is TGTGCCAGCAGCCCCAGGGGGGGGCGGTACACTGAAGCTTTCTTT.

The rearrangement joins TRBV20-1 to TRBJ1-1; perhaps TRBD1 as D (6 bases). V lost 5 bases, J lost 0 bases, and 10 bases lay in between. CDR1 is DFQATT, CDR2 SNEGSKA, per germline (reference sequence). CDR3 length: 13 residues. The CDR3, as DNA: TGCAGTGCTGACACAGGGATGAACACTGAAGCTTTCTTT. The encoded protein is CSADTGMNTEAFF.

Points on this clonotype: A junction boundary mismatches the germline segment, possibly from a read error. This chain uses TRBV7-3 with TRBJ2-1; 9 bases fit TRBD2. Germline V gene lookup returns CDR1 SGHTA and CDR2 FQGTGA. This CDR3 has 15 residues. CDR3 sequence: CASSLSGGRYNEQFF. Here the CDR3 DNA reads TGTGCCAGCAGTTTAAGCGGGGGGCGTTACAATGAGCAGTTCTTC. The full variable domain, completed using reference TRBV7-3 and TRBJ2-1, is GAGVSQTPSNKVTEKGKYVELRCDPISGHTALYWYRQSLGQGPEFLIYFQGTGAADDSGLPNDRFFAVRPEGSVSTLKIQRTERGDSAVYLCASSLSGGRYNEQFFGPGTRLTVL.

The V call is TRBV28, the J call TRBJ1-5; 7 bases line up with TRBD1. Trimming took 6 bases from V and 0 from J; bases not matched to a gene: 2. CDR1 is MDHEN, CDR2 SYDVKM, per germline. CDR3 length equals 14 residues. CDR3 sequence reads: CASSAGGSNQPQHF. The CDR3 nucleotides read TGTGCCAGCAGCGCAGGGGGTAGCAATCAGCCCCAGCATTTT.

The chain is built from TRBV9 and TRBJ1-1; D is undetermined. Germline V CDR1 and CDR2: SGDLS, YYNGEE. V lost 4 bases and J lost 0, with 16 bases in between. The CDR3 contains 16 residues. DNA for the CDR3: TGTGCCAGCAGCCAGATTTCCTCCATGATGAACACTGAAGCTTTCTTT. As protein: CASSQISSMMNTEAFF.

This clonotype was seen a handful of times. The V and J genes are TRBV7-3 and TRBJ2-1; D not certain. From germline, CDR1 is SGHTA and CDR2 FQGTGA. The V and J ends lost 4 bases and 5 bases respectively, with 18 bases between them. The CDR3 runs to 16 residues. The CDR3 DNA reads as TGTGCCAGCAGCTCCAGGCCTCTTAACCATGACAATGAGCAGTTCTTC. Residues: CASSSRPLNHDNEQFF.

The genes are TRBV27 and TRBJ1-6; D is possibly TRBD1 (5 bases). The V end lost 1 base, the J end lost 8 bases, and 12 bases lay between the germline ends. The CDR3 totals 15 residues. CDR1 is MNHEY and CDR2 is SMNVEV in the germline V gene (reference sequence). This CDR3 reads CASSLWEGLDSPLHF. The DNA for the CDR3 is TGTGCCAGCAGTTTATGGGAGGGGTTGGATTCACCCCTCCACTTT.

The CDR3 sequence is CSAHGGRKQETQYF. CDR3 DNA: TGCAGTGCTCATGGGGGCAGGAAGCAAGAGACCCAGTACTTC. The chain is built from TRBV20-1 and TRBJ2-5; tentatively, D is TRBD1 (6 bases). The V gene's germline CDR1 is DFQATT and CDR2 SNEGSKA (reference sequence). The CDR3 loop spans 14 amino acids. V lost 5 bases, J lost 2 bases, and 15 bases lay in between.

This chain joins TRBV20-1 and TRBJ2-5; 10 bases align to TRBD2. The V segment lost 0 bases and the J segment 4 bases; nucleotides outside the gene matches: 5. Germline-derived CDR1 and CDR2 are DFQATT and SNEGSKA (reference sequence). The CDR3 loop spans 15 amino acids. CDR3 DNA: TGCAGTGCTAGAGATCGGCTAGCGGGGGCAGAGACCCAGTACTTC. Translated, it gives CSARDRLAGAETQYF.

Judged by abundance, this clonotype is medium-sized. This chain connects TRBV24-1 to TRBJ2-2, with a weak D call TRBD1 (5 bases). This CDR3 has 15 residues. Between the trimmed V and J ends, which lost 5 bases and 4 bases, there was a span of 13 bases. Germline V CDR1 and CDR2: KGHDR, SFDVKD. The CDR3 is CATSAGQLITGELFF. The CDR3, as DNA: TGTGCCACCAGTGCCGGACAACTCATCACCGGGGAGCTGTTTTTT.

This clonotype was picked up one time. The CDR3 nucleotides are TGCAGTGCTAGAGATCTCGGACAGGGGTACAATGAGCAGTTCTTC. Translated, it gives CSARDLGQGYNEQFF. The chain recombines TRBV20-1 with TRBJ2-1, with 9 nucleotides matching TRBD1. The CDR3 contains 15 residues. Unmatched junction bases numbered 4, after V lost 0 bases and J lost 4 bases. Looked up from germline, CDR1 is DFQATT and CDR2 is SNEGSKA (reference sequence).

Only one count was recorded for this clonotype. The gene calls are TRBV20-1 and TRBJ2-1; no definite D call. V was clipped by 3 bases and J by 7 bases, with 10 bases between them. The CDR3 consists of 12 residues. Germline assignment: CDR1 DFQATT and CDR2 SNEGSKA (reference sequence). This CDR3 is CSASRVMNEQFF. DNA of the CDR3: TGCAGTGCTAGTAGGGTAATGAATGAGCAGTTCTTC.

This clonotype occurred a few times. This chain joins TRBV20-1 and TRBJ2-2; 10 nucleotides line up with TRBD2. The CDR3 runs 16 residues. The junction had 9 bases not matched to a gene; V was cut back by 6 bases and J by 2 bases. Per the germline V gene, CDR1 is DFQATT and CDR2 is SNEGSKA (reference sequence). DNA for the CDR3: TGCAGTGCCCGAAGGAGCGGGGGGGTTAACACCGGGGAGCTGTTTTTT. As protein: CSARRSGGVNTGELFF.

The CDR3 spells CSASAQGSEQFF. The DNA for the CDR3 is TGCAGTGCTAGTGCACAGGGTAGTGAGCAGTTCTTC. The rearrangement uses TRBV20-1 and TRBJ2-1; maybe TRBD1 (6 bases). The CDR3 is made up of 12 amino acids. V was cut by 3 bases and J by 9 bases, with 12 bases left in between. Germline V gives CDR1 DFQATT, CDR2 SNEGSKA (reference sequence).

The genes are TRBV20-1 and TRBJ2-3; no reliable D call. The V end lost 1 base, the J end lost 2 bases, and 4 bases lay between the germline ends. This CDR3 region has 12 residues. Per germline, CDR1 DFQATT and CDR2 SNEGSKA (reference sequence). CDR3 coding DNA: TGCAGTGCTAGAGTCAACACAGATACGCAGTATTTT. Its protein is CSARVNTDTQYF.